This TCR beta chain stems from a study of blood T cell repertoires in COVID-19 (dated by TCRdb to about 2020). As for the study more broadly: The collaborator samples originated in the United States, Italy and Spain and spanned the acute and convalescent phases of COVID-19. The prospective study material was composed of cDNA or gDNA derived from T cells, B-cell-depleted T cells, or PBMCs. Subjects who had been exposed to COVID-19, were actively infected with it, or had recovered from it provided the deeply sampled blood TCRbeta repertoires that made up the dataset. The repertoires were released in a freely available public database meant as a resource for research on the immune response to SARS-CoV-2. The samples were drawn from two sources: the first 160 participants of the ongoing ImmuneRACE study, and about 1,300 subjects contributed by 6 global collaborators. A de-identified subject ID, COVID-19 status, age in years and sex were almost always included in the sample metadata. Where available, HLA class I and class II types were taken from metadata supplied by the sample provider and were not determined by assay-based typing.

One collaborating source in Seattle enrolled patients while the patients were actively infected and followed the patients over time throughout the course of disease. The collaborating institutions used their own protocols to collect whole blood in K2EDTA tubes. For TCRbeta analysis, collaborators shipped samples as frozen whole blood, isolated PBMCs, or DNA extracted from either of those sample types. On the study overall, not on this receptor specifically: How much clinical and demographic metadata was included differed by source and by participant, and the metadata was provided uncurated.

After removal of 8 bases from V and 4 bases from J, the junction retains 5 bases not matched to a gene. The germline V gene encodes CDR1 MNHEY and CDR2 SVGAGI. The CDR3, cysteine through phenylalanine, is 13 amino acids long. The kept DNA is CDR3 alone, 39 bases in frame from the first base. Only a few counts were recorded for this clone. Its antigen has not been determined. One base away there is no much larger clone; base qualities are not given. The immunoSEQ Assay, a bias-controlled multiplex PCR, was used to amplify TCRbeta CDR3 regions from genomic DNA. The authors processed their data as follows. The number of nucleated cells in each sample was estimated from the amplification of reference gene primers within the assay. To quantify the absolute abundance of each unique TCRbeta CDR3 rearrangement, sequence reads were collapsed and filtered. For each sample, productive Simpson clonality was calculated as the square root of Simpson's diversity index over productive rearrangements. The source is immuneACCESS, and TCRdb retained only in-frame sequences with V and J called. Part of the clones is not carried over; for the studies checked, unresolved V genes explain less than half of this, and the remainder is unexplained. Clone size and the V and J calls come from that table; the DNA yielded D and trimming. The sample includes 45,000 to 60,000 clones, with 80% to 85% observed a single time. The ten largest clonotypes hold about 8.8% of the sample.

This clonotype originated in a man at least 80 years old with COVID-19, enrolled during active disease. The chain links TRBV6-5 with TRBJ1-2, and TRBD1 matches 9 of the central bases. Sequences were obtained from peripheral blood. The nucleotide sequence is given as TGTGCCAGCCGCCGGGACAGGGCCTATGGCTACACCTTC. The translation is CASRRDRAYGYTF.